The clone carrying this TCR beta chain showed up just once. The antigen is unknown. The PCR had 60 Vbeta and 13 Jbeta primers. Only in-frame clones appear in the TCRdb table, and some are missing; sequencing was by immunoSEQ multiplex PCR. The table has about 99,000 clones, around 77% seen once; the top ten hold 3.4%. This specimen comes from a study of cytomegalovirus exposure and HLA in healthy donors. Study information: From donors who were HLA-typed, an early data release held approximately 84 million unique TCRs. Study-wide results and caveats: The sole available immune exposure information was CMV serostatus. In a later analysis, HLA-C alleles had the fewest associated TCRs, DRB1 alleles the most. As was reported, the HLA-A and HLA-B alleles of most subjects were accurately predicted from TCR beta sequences.

The sequence was collected from a man in his forties in good health and CMV-seronegative. Sequenced: PBMCs.

This chain's CDR3 is CASSLALAGGRATDTQYF. The CDR3, as DNA: TGCGCCAGCAGCTTGGCACTAGCGGGGGGCCGTGCCACAGATACGCAGTATTTT. The chain carries TRBV5-1 and TRBJ2-3; 12 bases align to TRBD2. This CDR3 has 18 amino acids. The junction had 7 bases not matched to a gene; V was cut back by 0 bases and J by 2 bases. Per the germline V gene, CDR1 is SGHRS and CDR2 is YFSETQ.